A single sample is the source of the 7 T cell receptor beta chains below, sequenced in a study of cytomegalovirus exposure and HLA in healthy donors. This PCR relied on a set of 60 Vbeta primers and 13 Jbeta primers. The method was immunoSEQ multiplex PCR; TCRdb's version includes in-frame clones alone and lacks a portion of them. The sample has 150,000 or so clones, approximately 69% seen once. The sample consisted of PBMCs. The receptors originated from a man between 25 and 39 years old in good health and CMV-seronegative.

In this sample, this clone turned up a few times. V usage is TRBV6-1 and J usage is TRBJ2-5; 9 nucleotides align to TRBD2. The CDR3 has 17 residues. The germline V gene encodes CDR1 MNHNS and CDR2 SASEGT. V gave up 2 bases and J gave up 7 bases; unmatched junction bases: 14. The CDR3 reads CASSEIETSGPWVTQYF. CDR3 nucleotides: TGTGCCAGCAGTGAAATAGAGACTAGCGGCCCCTGGGTGACCCAGTACTTC.

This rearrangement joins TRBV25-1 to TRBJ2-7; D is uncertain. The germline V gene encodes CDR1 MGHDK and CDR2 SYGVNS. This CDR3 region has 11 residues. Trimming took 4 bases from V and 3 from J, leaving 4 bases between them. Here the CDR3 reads CASSGHYEQYF. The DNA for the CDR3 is TGTGCCAGCAGTGGACACTACGAGCAGTACTTC.

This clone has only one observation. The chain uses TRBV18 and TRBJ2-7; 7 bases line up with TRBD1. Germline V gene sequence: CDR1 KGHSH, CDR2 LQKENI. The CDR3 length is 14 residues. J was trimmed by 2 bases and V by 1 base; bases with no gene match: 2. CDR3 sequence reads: CASSPQGAAYEQYF. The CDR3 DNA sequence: TGTGCCAGCTCACCACAGGGGGCTGCCTACGAGCAGTACTTC.

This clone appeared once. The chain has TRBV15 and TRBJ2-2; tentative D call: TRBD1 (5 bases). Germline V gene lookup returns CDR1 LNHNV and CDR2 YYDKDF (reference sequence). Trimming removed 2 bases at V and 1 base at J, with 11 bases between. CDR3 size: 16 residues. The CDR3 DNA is TGTGCCACCAGCAGACGACAGTGGGGGAACACCGGGGAGCTGTTTTTT. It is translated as CATSRRQWGNTGELFF.

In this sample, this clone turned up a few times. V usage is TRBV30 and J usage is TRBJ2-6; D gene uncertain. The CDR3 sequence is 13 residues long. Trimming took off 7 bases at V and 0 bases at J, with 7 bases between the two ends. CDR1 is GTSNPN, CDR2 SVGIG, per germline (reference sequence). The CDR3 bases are TGTGCCTTTAATCCCTCTGGGGCCAACGTCCTGACTTTC. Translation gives CAFNPSGANVLTF.

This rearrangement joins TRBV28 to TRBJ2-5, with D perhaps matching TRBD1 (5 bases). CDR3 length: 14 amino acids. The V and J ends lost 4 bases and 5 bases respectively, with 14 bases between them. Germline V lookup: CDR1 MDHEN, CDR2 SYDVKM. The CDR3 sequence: CASSSQGLRETQYF. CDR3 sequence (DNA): TGTGCCAGCAGTTCCCAGGGTTTACGGGAGACCCAGTACTTC.

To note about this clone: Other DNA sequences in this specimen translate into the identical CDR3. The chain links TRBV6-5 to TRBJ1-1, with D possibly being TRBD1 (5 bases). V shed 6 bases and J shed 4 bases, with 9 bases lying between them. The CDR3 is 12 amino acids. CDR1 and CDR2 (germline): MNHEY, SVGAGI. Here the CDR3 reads CASSPGGTEAFF. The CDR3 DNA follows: TGTGCCAGCAGCCCCGGGGGCACTGAAGCTTTCTTT.